Listed here are 23 T cell receptor beta chains from one sample, sequenced in a study of shared clonotypes between healthy human individuals. TCRdb keeps only in-frame clones here, not all; method: immunoSEQ multiplex PCR. The sample holds roughly 2 million clones, around 95% seen once. Sequenced: naive CD4+ T cells sorted from blood. Subset specified: CD45RA+ positively selected. Receptors were obtained from a man younger than 30 in good health.

Only one count was recorded for this clone. The chain carries TRBV6-5 and TRBJ2-3, with TRBD2 matching over 7 bases. The CDR3 covers 13 residues. The germline V gene encodes CDR1 MNHEY and CDR2 SVGAGI. Trimming cost V 6 bases and J 4 bases; bases outside gene matches: 4. CDR3: CASSRTSPDTQYF. The DNA of the CDR3 is TGTGCCAGCAGCCGGACTAGTCCAGATACGCAGTATTTT.

This clone was detected only once. The CDR3 DNA reads as TGTGCCAGCAGGGGAGTGGGACCTCAGGATGGCTACACCTTC. Protein: CASRGVGPQDGYTF. V usage is TRBV7-9 and J usage is TRBJ1-2; D is possibly TRBD1 (5 bases). Germline-derived CDR1 and CDR2 are SEHNR and FQNEAQ (reference sequence). Trimming stripped 6 bases from V and 6 bases from J, with 17 bases between. The CDR3 runs 14 residues.

The chain couples TRBV15 to TRBJ2-5; D is possibly TRBD1 (5 bases). The germline V gene has CDR1 LNHNV and CDR2 YYDKDF (reference sequence). The CDR3 loop spans 14 amino acids. Trimming stripped 1 base from V and 1 base from J, with 7 bases between. CDR3 protein: CATSRGQLQETQYF. DNA for the CDR3: TGTGCCACCAGCAGAGGACAGCTCCAAGAGACCCAGTACTTC.

This chain's CDR3 is CASSSRDRVYNEQFF. In DNA form, the CDR3 reads TGTGCCAGCTCATCGCGGGACAGGGTCTACAATGAGCAGTTCTTC. The V call is TRBV18, the J call TRBJ2-1; 9 nucleotides agree with TRBD1. CDR3 length: 15 residues. Germline loops: CDR1 KGHSH, CDR2 LQKENI. V lost 5 bases to trimming and J lost 3 bases; unmatched junction nucleotides: 5.

The chain joins TRBV5-1 to TRBJ1-2; D gene unclear. The CDR3 loop spans 16 amino acids. Trimming shortened V by 6 bases and J by 0 bases, and 18 bases separated the two germline ends. The germline V gene encodes CDR1 SGHRS and CDR2 YFSETQ. The CDR3 DNA reads as TGCGCCAGCACCCCCTATGGAAACGGAGCTAACTATGGCTACACCTTC. Protein: CASTPYGNGANYGYTF. The whole variable domain, remainder taken from reference TRBV5-1 and TRBJ1-2, is KAGVTQTPRYLIKTRGQQVTLSCSPISGHRSVSWYQQTPGQGLQFLFEYFSETQRNKGNFPGRFSGRQFSNSRSEMNVSTLELGDSALYLCASTPYGNGANYGYTFGSGTRLTVV.

This sequence joins TRBV10-3 and TRBJ2-3; 7 bases match TRBD2. After removal of 7 bases from V and 0 bases from J, the junction contained 7 bases not matched to a gene. The CDR3 totals 15 residues. Germline CDR1 reads ENHRY; CDR2 reads SYGVKD. The CDR3 nucleotides read TGTGCCATCAATAGCGGGCCCCCTAGCACAGATACGCAGTATTTT. As protein: CAINSGPPSTDTQYF.

A note on this clone: Other DNA sequences of this sample code for an identical CDR3. The chain couples TRBV7-2 to TRBJ2-7; 9 nucleotides agree with TRBD2. With V trimmed by 1 base and J by 2 bases, 3 bases remained unmatched. Germline V gives CDR1 SGHTA, CDR2 FQGNSA. The CDR3 runs 15 residues. CDR3 residues: CASSLGTSGPYEQYF. CDR3 nucleotide sequence: TGTGCCAGCAGCTTAGGAACTAGCGGGCCCTACGAGCAGTACTTC.

As to this clone: Other nucleotide sequences from this sample produce the same CDR3. This CDR3 is CASSDRESSYEQYF. CDR3 bases: TGTGCCAGCAGTGACAGGGAATCGAGCTACGAGCAGTACTTC. The chain carries TRBV6-6 and TRBJ2-7; 7 nucleotides agree with TRBD1. Germline V gene lookup returns CDR1 MNHNY and CDR2 SVGAGI (reference sequence). This CDR3 is 14 amino acids long. Trimming at V came to 5 bases and at J to 3 bases, leaving 7 bases not matched to a gene.

This chain uses TRBV5-1 with TRBJ2-1; D might be TRBD2 (5 bases). The CDR3 length is 13 residues. Germline V lookup: CDR1 SGHRS, CDR2 YFSETQ. Trimming stripped 1 base from V and 8 bases from J, with 10 bases between. CDR3 sequence reads: CASSLFSVDEQFF. CDR3 DNA sequence: TGCGCCAGCAGCTTGTTTAGCGTTGATGAGCAGTTCTTC.

This clone was observed a single time. This chain uses TRBV29-1 with TRBJ2-5; possibly TRBD1 for D (6 bases). V was pared by 8 bases and J by 1 base, with 14 bases between. Germline V CDR1 and CDR2: SQVTM, ANQGSEA. The CDR3 extends over 13 amino acids. The CDR3 DNA reads TGCAGCTGCAGGGGTTTTACCCAAGAGACCCAGTACTTC. It is translated as CSCRGFTQETQYF.

This chain uses TRBV6-5 with TRBJ2-7, with 9 bases fitting TRBD1. V shed 6 bases, J shed 3 bases, and the junction held 3 bases outside the gene matches. The V gene's germline CDR1 is MNHEY and CDR2 SVGAGI. CDR3 length equals 13 residues. The chain's CDR3 is CASRGQGRYEQYF. The CDR3 DNA sequence: TGTGCCAGCAGGGGACAGGGTCGCTACGAGCAGTACTTC.

V gene TRBV4-1 combines with J gene TRBJ1-6; 8 nucleotides match TRBD1. The CDR3 is 17 residues long. CDR1 MGHRA and CDR2 YSYEKL come from the germline V gene. V lost 0 bases, J lost 5 bases, and 6 bases stayed unmatched. CDR3 sequence (DNA): TGCGCCAGCAGCCAAGAATTCCAGGGGGCCAATAATTCACCCCTCCACTTT. Residues: CASSQEFQGANNSPLHF.

In its sample, this clone was seen once. CDR3 nucleotides: TGTGCCAGCAAGGCGAGTACAGATACGCAGTATTTT. Translation: CASKASTDTQYF. This chain links TRBV6-6 with TRBJ2-3; D unclear. V was pared by 7 bases and J by 3 bases, with 8 bases between. Per the germline V gene, CDR1 is MNHNY and CDR2 is SVGAGI (reference sequence). The length of the CDR3 is 12 residues.

The chain couples TRBV27 to TRBJ1-2; 9 bases align to TRBD1. The CDR3 length is 14 residues. Germline V lookup: CDR1 MNHEY, CDR2 SMNVEV (reference sequence). The V segment lost 6 bases and the J segment 4 bases; nucleotides outside the gene matches: 6. CDR3 nucleotides: TGTGCCAGCAGCTCCGGGACAGGGCCCTATGGCTACACCTTC. This sequence encodes CASSSGTGPYGYTF.

The rearrangement links TRBV13 to TRBJ1-3; TRBD1 aligns across 7 bases. Germline V gene data show CDR1 as PRHDT and CDR2 as FYEKMQ (reference sequence). Trimming removed 2 bases from V and 2 bases from J; junction bases left unmatched: 3. The CDR3 loop spans 15 amino acids. The CDR3 loop is CASSLKGAPGNTIYF. The CDR3 nucleotides read TGTGCCAGCAGCTTAAAGGGGGCGCCTGGAAACACCATATATTTT.

The rearrangement uses TRBV18 and TRBJ2-7, with 9 positions matching TRBD1. This CDR3 spans 15 amino acids. Trimming took 4 bases from V and 5 from J; bases not matched to a gene: 9. The germline CDR1 and CDR2 sequences are KGHSH and LQKENI. CDR3 in amino acids: CASSRTGGDTHEQYF. In DNA form, the CDR3 reads TGTGCCAGCTCACGAACAGGGGGCGACACCCACGAGCAGTACTTC. Supplemented by reference TRBV18 and TRBJ2-7, the full variable domain reads NAGVMQNPRHLVRRRGQEARLRCSPMKGHSHVYWYRQLPEEGLKFMVYLQKENIIDESGMPKERFSAEFPKEGPSILRIQQVVRGDSAAYFCASSRTGGDTHEQYFGPGTRLTVT.

The chain employs TRBV11-2 and TRBJ2-6; perhaps D is TRBD1 or TRBD2 (5 bases each). V was trimmed by 3 bases and J by 1 base, leaving 13 bases between them. This CDR3 is 17 amino acids long. Per the germline V gene, CDR1 is SGHAT and CDR2 is FQNNGV. CDR3 coding DNA: TGTGCCAGCAGCTTTGGGGGTCTCGCTTCTGGGGCCAACGTCCTGACTTTC. It is translated as CASSFGGLASGANVLTF.

The count of this clone is one. CDR3 loop: CASSPRGVGTDTQYF. In DNA form, the CDR3 reads TGTGCCAGCAGCCCAAGAGGGGTTGGCACAGATACGCAGTATTTT. This chain joins TRBV7-2 and TRBJ2-3; tentatively, D is TRBD1 or TRBD2 (5 bases each). The V end lost 5 bases, the J end lost 1 base, and 13 bases lay between the germline ends. The CDR3 length is 15 residues. Germline values: CDR1 SGHTA, CDR2 FQGNSA.

The chain combines TRBV5-1 with TRBJ2-7, with 9 bases that match TRBD1. Germline CDR1 is SGHRS and CDR2 is YFSETQ. This CDR3 comprises 13 residues. With V trimmed by 4 bases and J by 7 bases, 6 bases remained unmatched. For the CDR3, the DNA is TGCGCCAGCAGCAAGGACAGGGGAGGGGAGCAGTACTTC. Its protein is CASSKDRGGEQYF.

With respect to this clone: This CDR3 is also generated by other DNA sequences in the sample. CDR3: CASSLVGSTGELFF. CDR3 coding DNA: TGTGCCAGCAGCTTAGTTGGGTCAACCGGGGAGCTGTTTTTT. This sequence joins TRBV7-9 and TRBJ2-2; D gene uncertain. The CDR3 loop spans 14 amino acids. CDR1 and CDR2 from the germline V gene are SEHNR and FQNEAQ (reference sequence). Trimming pared 1 base from V and 5 bases from J, leaving 8 bases between.

This chain joins TRBV30 and TRBJ1-4; tentatively, D is TRBD1 (5 bases). The CDR3 sequence is 14 residues long. The germline V and J ends were trimmed by 2 bases and 8 bases, with 15 bases remaining between them. The V gene's germline CDR1 is GTSNPN and CDR2 SVGIG (reference sequence). This CDR3 is CAWSRGGEREKLFF. The CDR3 bases are TGTGCCTGGAGTCGGGGGGGAGAACGCGAAAAACTGTTTTTT.

The chain carries TRBV28 and TRBJ2-5, with a possible D match to TRBD1 (6 bases). CDR1 is MDHEN and CDR2 is SYDVKM in the germline V gene. V was cut by 9 bases and J by 3 bases, with 20 bases left in between. The CDR3 runs 15 residues. The CDR3 spells CASESTGGPKETQYF. The CDR3 DNA is TGTGCCAGTGAATCGACAGGTGGGCCAAAAGAGACCCAGTACTTC.

The chain is built from TRBV7-3 and TRBJ2-5; D is perhaps TRBD2 (5 bases). The CDR3 has 13 amino acids. Germline assignment: CDR1 SGHTA and CDR2 FQGTGA. Trimming shortened V by 5 bases and J by 5 bases, and 12 bases separated the two germline ends. CDR3 sequence reads: CASSPRTGETQYF. DNA for the CDR3: TGTGCCAGCAGCCCGCGGACTGGGGAGACCCAGTACTTC.